The 27 T cell receptor beta chains listed next were all sequenced from one sample in a study of PD-1 blockade in classical Hodgkin lymphoma. Clones were sequenced by immunoSEQ multiplex PCR, and TCRdb holds only the in-frame ones, with some missing. In the table there are over 80,000 clones, roughly 92% of which are singletons. The patients all showed relapse after autologous stem cell transplantation, while their brentuximab vedotin exposure varied. Here the sequenced sample was peripheral blood mononuclear cells (PBMCs), taken at baseline. These receptors came from a human donor with classical Hodgkin lymphoma.

The rearrangement uses TRBV6-5 and TRBJ1-1; unclear D gene. The CDR3 length is 12 residues. The V and J ends lost 6 bases and 0 bases respectively, with 5 bases between them. From germline, CDR1 is MNHEY and CDR2 SVGAGI. The CDR3: CASRRVNTEAFF. In DNA form, the CDR3 reads TGTGCCAGCAGGCGGGTGAACACTGAAGCTTTCTTT.

The chain combines TRBV9 with TRBJ1-2; D is possibly TRBD1 (5 bases). Trimming pared 0 bases from V and 4 bases from J, leaving 13 bases between. This CDR3 has 15 residues. Germline V gene lookup returns CDR1 SGDLS and CDR2 YYNGEE. In DNA, the CDR3 is TGTGCCAGCAGCGTAGAGTTAGGGGACGGCTATGGCTACACCTTC. This sequence encodes CASSVELGDGYGYTF.

The rearrangement links TRBV28 to TRBJ2-1, with D hard to call. With 5 bases removed from V and 9 bases from J, the gap between germline ends came to 8 bases. The CDR3 has 11 residues. Germline V gene sequence: CDR1 MDHEN, CDR2 SYDVKM. This CDR3 is CASSRLVEQFF. The CDR3 coding sequence is TGTGCCAGCAGTCGGCTCGTTGAGCAGTTCTTC.

V and J are TRBV10-2 and TRBJ2-7; maybe TRBD1 (5 bases). CDR3 length: 13 amino acids. Per germline, CDR1 WSHSY and CDR2 SAAADI. Trimming pared 7 bases from V and 3 bases from J, leaving 13 bases between. CDR3: CASTTETYYEQYF. The CDR3 DNA follows: TGCGCCAGCACGACAGAGACATACTACGAGCAGTACTTC.

This clone was recorded a few times. J is TRBJ1-2 and V is TRBV14; no clear D gene. Germline V gene lookup returns CDR1 SGHDN and CDR2 FVKESK. This CDR3 spans 15 amino acids. Trimming stripped 4 bases from V and 4 bases from J, with 16 bases between. The DNA for the CDR3 is TGTGCCAGCAGCCCCTACACGACATCCTTCTATGGCTACACCTTC. It is translated as CASSPYTTSFYGYTF.

The V call is TRBV28, the J call TRBJ1-4; D perhaps matches TRBD1 (6 bases). This CDR3 is 12 amino acids long. Germline values: CDR1 MDHEN, CDR2 SYDVKM. Deletions cut 10 bases from V and 5 bases from J, with 11 bases between. The chain's CDR3 is CATKTGNEKLFF. In nucleotides, the CDR3 is TGTGCCACCAAGACAGGAAATGAAAAACTGTTTTTT.

V and J are TRBV27 and TRBJ1-2, with D perhaps TRBD1 (5 bases). Trimming left V 0 bases short and J 4 bases short, with 12 bases between. The CDR3 sequence is 15 residues long. The V gene's germline CDR1 is MNHEY and CDR2 SMNVEV (reference sequence). The CDR3 nucleotides are TGTGCCAGCAGTTTATCCCGACAGCCCGGCTATGGCTACACCTTC. It encodes CASSLSRQPGYGYTF.

The chain joins TRBV6-6 to TRBJ2-7; D not certain. Trimming removed 2 bases from V and 0 bases from J, with 8 bases in between. The CDR3 covers 14 residues. The germline V gene encodes CDR1 MNHNY and CDR2 SVGAGI (reference sequence). The chain's CDR3 is CASSYDKSSYEQYF. The CDR3 nucleotides are TGTGCCAGCAGTTACGACAAGAGCTCCTACGAGCAGTACTTC.

As for this clone: Other DNA sequences in the same sample also yield this CDR3. The genes are TRBV2 and TRBJ2-7; perhaps TRBD2 as D (6 bases). The CDR3 is 15 amino acids. Germline V gene data show CDR1 as SNHLY and CDR2 as FYNNEI. The V gene lost 3 bases and the J gene lost 3 bases, with 15 bases spanning the gap. The CDR3 DNA follows: TGTGCCAGCAGTGATGTGGCTAGCGTCCTCTACGAGCAGTACTTC. This encodes CASSDVASVLYEQYF.

V usage is TRBV9 and J usage is TRBJ2-7, with a possible D match to TRBD2 (6 bases). Trimming cost V 4 bases and J 7 bases, with 15 bases left between them. The CDR3 is 13 amino acids. CDR1 SGDLS and CDR2 YYNGEE come from the germline V gene. CDR3 amino acids: CASSPPSGREQYF. The CDR3 region has the DNA TGTGCCAGCAGCCCCCCTAGTGGGAGGGAGCAGTACTTC.

The rearrangement uses TRBV5-6 and TRBJ2-5, with D maybe TRBD1 (5 bases). CDR3 length equals 16 residues. V was pared by 4 bases and J by 2 bases, with 18 bases between. Germline loops: CDR1 SGHDT, CDR2 YYEEEE. CDR3 in DNA: TGTGCCAGCAGCCAACCCATCAGGGATCTACAAGAGACCCAGTACTTC. Translated: CASSQPIRDLQETQYF.

The genes are TRBV10-1 and TRBJ2-3; 8 bases map to TRBD1. CDR1 is WNHNN and CDR2 is SYGVQD in the germline V gene (reference sequence). CDR3 length: 15 amino acids. The junction had 10 bases not matched to a gene; V was cut back by 7 bases and J by 4 bases. The CDR3 sequence: CASKEGQAVSDTQYF. The CDR3, as DNA: TGCGCCAGCAAGGAGGGACAGGCAGTTTCAGATACGCAGTATTTT.

The J gene is TRBJ1-5, the V gene TRBV6-1; D gene unclear. CDR3 length: 15 residues. In germline, CDR1 is MNHNS, CDR2 SASEGT. V was pared by 6 bases and J by 0 bases, with 12 bases between. The CDR3: CASRNPSSSNQPQHF. The CDR3 coding sequence is TGTGCCAGCAGGAATCCAAGTAGTAGCAATCAGCCCCAGCATTTT.

This clone was recorded once. The chain combines TRBV4-1 with TRBJ2-2; 7 positions agree with TRBD2. This CDR3 contains 16 residues. The V gene end was trimmed by 1 base and the J gene end by 6 bases; junction bases not matched to a gene: 8. Germline assignment: CDR1 MGHRA and CDR2 YSYEKL. The CDR3 DNA sequence: TGCGCCAGCAGCCAAGCTCAGCGGGGTAGTGCCGGGGAGCTGTTTTTT. This sequence encodes CASSQAQRGSAGELFF.

The chain carries TRBV6-6 and TRBJ1-2; a weak D match, TRBD1 (5 bases). The CDR3 is 16 residues long. Per germline, CDR1 MNHNY and CDR2 SVGAGI (reference sequence). V gave up 2 bases and J gave up 0 bases, with 13 bases separating them. The CDR3 region is CASSYPWGRANYGYTF. In nucleotides, the CDR3 is TGTGCCAGCAGTTACCCTTGGGGGAGAGCTAACTATGGCTACACCTTC.

The chain recombines TRBV19 with TRBJ1-2; 9 nucleotides agree with TRBD1. The V and J ends lost 9 bases and 2 bases, in that order; junction bases with no gene match: 4. CDR1 and CDR2 (germline): LNHDA, SQIVND (reference sequence). The CDR3 runs to 13 residues. The chain's CDR3 is CASTTGGNYGYTF. In nucleotides, the CDR3 is TGTGCCAGCACGACAGGGGGAAACTATGGCTACACCTTC.

The CDR3 DNA is TGTGCCAGCAGTCCGAGCAGGGGAAGAAATTCACCCCTCCACTTT. It specifies CASSPSRGRNSPLHF. The chain couples TRBV27 to TRBJ1-6; TRBD1 is a possible D gene (6 bases). Per germline, CDR1 MNHEY and CDR2 SMNVEV (reference sequence). Trimming left V 5 bases short and J 7 bases short, with 15 bases between. CDR3 length: 15 residues.

V is TRBV4-1 and J is TRBJ1-5; D is ambiguous. This CDR3 has 17 amino acids. CDR1 and CDR2 (germline): MGHRA, YSYEKL. V was shortened by 1 base and J by 2 bases, with 15 bases between the two germline ends. CDR3 bases: TGCGCCAGCAGCCAAGGTAGCTCAGCAACCCGCAATCAGCCCCAGCATTTT. Protein: CASSQGSSATRNQPQHF.

The chain joins TRBV7-2 to TRBJ1-3; unclear D gene. The CDR3 runs to 15 residues. Germline V gene data show CDR1 as SGHTA and CDR2 as FQGNSA. Trimming took 5 bases from V and 2 from J, leaving 13 bases between them. CDR3: CASSPPSRPGNTIYF. CDR3 coding DNA: TGTGCCAGCAGCCCACCCTCTCGACCTGGAAACACCATATATTTT.

This clone has a single count. J is TRBJ1-4 and V is TRBV2, with D maybe TRBD1 (6 bases). This CDR3 is 14 amino acids long. Trimming took off 1 base at V and 3 bases at J, with 6 bases between the two ends. In germline, CDR1 is SNHLY, CDR2 FYNNEI. CDR3 in amino acids: CASSEGTANEKLFF. The CDR3 DNA is TGTGCCAGCAGTGAAGGGACAGCTAATGAAAAACTGTTTTTT.

This sequence joins TRBV27 and TRBJ2-7, with a tentative D call TRBD1 (6 bases). V lost 7 bases and J lost 1, with 8 bases in between. The CDR3 spans 12 residues. Germline V gives CDR1 MNHEY, CDR2 SMNVEV (reference sequence). CDR3 in DNA: TGTGCCAGCACGACAGGTTCCTACGAGCAGTACTTC. Protein sequence: CASTTGSYEQYF.

This clone was seen a few times. The gene calls are TRBV27 and TRBJ1-2; the D is unclear. Looked up from germline, CDR1 is MNHEY and CDR2 is SMNVEV (reference sequence). The CDR3 is made up of 16 amino acids. Trimming stripped 0 bases from V and 4 bases from J, with 15 bases between. The CDR3 DNA reads as TGTGCCAGCAGTTTATCGGCGACCGTATTGGTCTATGGCTACACCTTC. This translates into CASSLSATVLVYGYTF.

This clone has just a few counts. The rearrangement joins TRBV11-1 to TRBJ1-4, with D perhaps TRBD1 (6 bases). The CDR3 has 11 residues. V gave up 5 bases and J gave up 12 bases, with 10 bases separating them. Germline V CDR1 and CDR2: SGHAT, FQDESV (reference sequence). Written as DNA, the CDR3 is TGTGCCAGCAGCGCCAACAGGGAACTGTTTTTT. Protein: CASSANRELFF.

This chain uses TRBV4-1 with TRBJ2-2; 10 bases agree with TRBD2. Germline V gives CDR1 MGHRA, CDR2 YSYEKL. This CDR3 is 16 amino acids long. V trimming: 4 bases; J trimming: 0 bases; junction bases outside the gene matches: 2. The CDR3 region has the DNA TGCGCCAGCAGCCTTAGCGGGAGGACGAACACCGGGGAGCTGTTTTTT. The encoded protein is CASSLSGRTNTGELFF.

The J gene is TRBJ2-3, the V gene TRBV2; 7 bases line up with TRBD1. With V trimmed by 9 bases and J by 5 bases, 8 bases remained unmatched. The V gene's germline CDR1 is SNHLY and CDR2 FYNNEI. This CDR3 region has 13 residues. CDR3 sequence (DNA): TGTGCCAGTAAGGGGGCTTCCTTAGATACGCAGTATTTT. Translated: CASKGASLDTQYF.

V usage is TRBV6-5 and J usage is TRBJ1-1; 11 nucleotides agree with TRBD1. The germline gives CDR1 MNHEY, CDR2 SVGAGI. J gave up 0 bases and V 8 bases, and 2 bases lay outside the gene matches. The CDR3 length is 14 residues. CDR3 in DNA: TGTGCCAGCCGGGACAGGGGGATGAACACTGAAGCTTTCTTT. As protein: CASRDRGMNTEAFF.

The V call is TRBV27, the J call TRBJ2-1, with 7 bases that match TRBD1. CDR1 and CDR2 (germline): MNHEY, SMNVEV (reference sequence). Unmatched junction bases numbered 11, after V lost 5 bases and J lost 7 bases. The CDR3 is 15 residues long. DNA for the CDR3: TGTGCCAGCAGTCCCGCCCGGGGCAGGGGGAATGAGCAGTTCTTC. It encodes CASSPARGRGNEQFF.